This T cell receptor (beta chain) was observed in a study of CD8 T cells in ankylosing spondylitis. General study findings and limits: Researchers reportedly found disease-linked clones significantly enriched in matched ankylosing spondylitis synovial fluid. With a CD8+ phenotype, disease-linked clones were relatively rare in peripheral blood.

The CDR3 length is 15 residues. V was clipped by 4 bases and J by 5 bases; unmatched bases: 6. Germline V gene sequence: CDR1 SGHTA, CDR2 FQGNSA. By quantitative 5'-RACE with molecular barcodes, the TCR beta libraries were made. TCRdb called the 5' RACE reads again in MiXCR, with one record for every CDR3 protein. This table holds 84,000 or so distinct CDR3 sequences, approximately 30% found once. As concerns this clonotype: The antigen remains undetermined.

Sequencing was done on a sample of blood, either unsorted or a sorted T cell fraction (not recorded which). The sequence derives from a male donor with ankylosing spondylitis or in good health (not recorded which). V and J are TRBV7-2 and TRBJ2-3; TRBD2 matches 10 bases. CDR3 nucleotide sequence: TGTGCCAGCAGCTCCTTAGCGGGAGGTCTAGATACGCAGTATTTT. Translating it yields CASSSLAGGLDTQYF.